This TCR beta chain emerged from a study of technical replicates of blood from a handful of donors (dated by TCRdb to 2017 to 2019). The library was made by the immunoSEQ multiplex PCR assay. Sourced from immuneACCESS, this table was stored by TCRdb with only in-frame sequences that have V and J called. A share of the clones is absent; for the studies checked, an unresolved V gene accounts for under half, and the remainder has no known explanation. A total of roughly 60,000 clones appear in this sample, approximately 95% of them only once. The ten top clones hold about 3% of the sample. Note on this clone: It has no known antigen specificity. The record has no base qualities; no much larger clone is one base away.

As encoded in the germline V gene (reference sequence), CDR1 is SEHNR while CDR2 is FQNEAQ. From cysteine to phenylalanine, the CDR3 is 13 amino acids long. Only the CDR3 portion is preserved as DNA: 39 bases, with reading frame beginning at the first base. The junction carries 8 bases between V and J, which are trimmed by 5 bases and 3 bases respectively. The chain uses TRBV7-9 and TRBJ1-5; no D gene call is confident. The sample consisted of PBMCs. This receptor was obtained from a human donor in good health. Some clones in this sample may be carry-over from other donors' samples. The bases read TGTGCCAGCAGCCTCCAGAACAATCAGCCCCAGCATTTT. Its protein product is CASSLQNNQPQHF.